This T cell receptor beta chain was captured in a study of blood T cells in healthy people across ages. V lost 2 bases, J lost 8 bases, and 13 bases stayed unmatched. The CDR3 has 15 amino acids. CDR1 is SQVTM and CDR2 is ANQGSEA in the germline V gene. A sample-barcoded 5' primer and a J-beta primer mix were used in a second PCR of roughly 7 to 12 cycles. TCRdb analysed the 5' RACE reads with MiXCR anew, one entry per CDR3 protein. Of 2 million or so distinct CDR3 sequences in the sample, less than 50% are singletons; the top ten hold 2.1%. V usage is TRBV29-1 and J usage is TRBJ1-2, with 8 bases aligning to TRBD1. This receptor was identified in a woman between 40 and 55 years old in good health. The sample was blood. The DNA of the CDR3 is TGCAGCGTTGAAACGGGGACAGGAGAGCCTGCCGGCTACACCTTC. Translated: CSVETGTGEPAGYTF.